A selection of T cell receptor beta chains follows, all from one sample in a study of cytomegalovirus exposure and HLA in healthy donors. Profiled with immunoSEQ multiplex PCR; TCRdb holds only in-frame clones, not every one. The table counts 130,000 or so clones; 1.5% to 1.7% lies in the top ten. Sequencing used PBMCs. The source is a woman between 35 and 50 years old in good health and CMV-seronegative. Each CDR3 is given with its conserved first and last residue. A D gene is named only where the DNA matches it firmly. Clone size is not always given. Where it is, it says once, few, many or a class for expanded clones.

NA,NA,TRBV5-1,13,TRBJ2-3,CASSLARFNTQYF,TGCGCCAGCAGCTTGGCCAGGTTTAATACGCAGTATTTT
TRBD1,NA,TRBV29-1,12,TRBJ1-1,CSAGQGEMLAFF,TGCAGCGCGGGACAGGGGGAGATGCTGGCTTTCTTT
TRBD1,NA,TRBV18,14,TRBJ2-7,CASSPHPGGDEQYF,TGTGCCAGCTCACCACATCCAGGGGGCGACGAGCAGTACTTC
NA,medium-sized,TRBV6-5,16,TRBJ1-3,CASSYKGLLSGNTIYF,TGTGCCAGCAGTTACAAGGGACTCCTCTCTGGAAACACCATATATTTT
NA,NA,TRBV15,16,TRBJ1-2,CATSRVGVDSSCGYTF,TGTGCCACCAGCAGAGTGGGGGTGGACAGCTCATGTGGCTACACCTTC
NA,NA,TRBV5-4,15,TRBJ1-2,CASSLPGYTDSGYTF,TGTGCCAGCAGCTTGCCGGGATACACCGACTCTGGCTACACCTTC
NA,NA,TRBV10-3,12,TRBJ1-2,CAISVPPSGYTF,TGTGCCATCAGTGTACCCCCCAGTGGCTACACCTTC
TRBD1,NA,TRBV18,14,TRBJ1-6,CASSIDRGNSPLHF,TGTGCCAGCTCAATTGACAGGGGTAATTCACCCCTCCACTTT
TRBD1,NA,TRBV6-1,20,TRBJ2-7,CASSENRKRVSGTGVYEQYF,TGTGCCAGCAGTGAAAACAGAAAGAGGGTATCGGGGACAGGCGTGTACGAGCAGTACTTC
NA,NA,TRBV7-9,13,TRBJ1-2,CASSSGQAPGYTF,TGTGCCAGCAGCTCAGGACAAGCACCGGGCTACACCTTC
NA,NA,TRBV6-5,15,TRBJ2-1,CASSFGQSWVNEQFF,TGTGCCAGCAGTTTCGGACAGTCTTGGGTCAATGAGCAGTTCTTC
TRBD1,NA,TRBV18,17,TRBJ1-5,CASSPLLDRGRNQPQHF,TGTGCCAGCTCACCATTGCTGGACAGGGGGCGGAATCAGCCCCAGCATTTT
TRBD1,NA,TRBV29-1,12,TRBJ1-1,CSVAGGITEAFF,TGCAGCGTCGCAGGGGGAATCACTGAAGCTTTCTTT
NA,NA,TRBV18,12,TRBJ2-5,CASSPIQETQYF,TGTGCCAGCTCACCTATCCAAGAGACCCAGTACTTC
TRBD1,NA,TRBV7-9,15,TRBJ1-4,CASSLGTGKNEKLFF,TGTGCCAGCAGCTTAGGGACAGGGAAAAATGAAAAACTGTTTTTT
NA,NA,TRBV27,14,TRBJ2-7,CASSLWGLPYEQYF,TGTGCCAGCAGTTTATGGGGCCTACCCTACGAGCAGTACTTC
TRBD2,NA,TRBV9,15,TRBJ2-1,CASSGLAGGLNEQFF,TGTGCCAGCAGCGGACTAGCGGGGGGGCTCAATGAGCAGTTCTTC
TRBD1,NA,TRBV7-2,18,TRBJ1-1,CASSSYLVPGQRNTEAFF,TGTGCCAGCAGCTCTTACCTAGTCCCGGGACAGAGGAACACTGAAGCTTTCTTT
NA,NA,TRBV10-3,14,TRBJ1-1,CAISVVMANTEAFF,TGTGCCATCTCAGTCGTAATGGCGAACACTGAAGCTTTCTTT
NA,NA,TRBV6-5,14,TRBJ2-7,CASSYFAGEGEQYF,TGTGCCAGCAGTTACTTCGCAGGGGAAGGCGAGCAGTACTTC
NA,NA,TRBV7-2,12,TRBJ1-2,CASSSQGGGYTF,TGTGCCAGCAGCTCCCAGGGAGGCGGCTACACCTTC
TRBD1,NA,TRBV5-1,16,TRBJ2-2,CASSLVGTGGGGELFF,TGCGCCAGCAGCTTGGTGGGGACAGGCGGCGGCGGGGAGCTGTTTTTT
TRBD2,NA,TRBV19,16,TRBJ2-4,CASSPMTSGGRNIQYF,TGTGCCAGTAGTCCCATGACTAGCGGGGGACGGAACATTCAGTACTTC
TRBD1,NA,TRBV5-1,17,TRBJ2-2,CASSSKQGKRWDGELFF,TGCGCCAGCAGCTCGAAACAGGGGAAGAGATGGGACGGGGAGCTGTTTTTT
NA,NA,TRBV18,15,TRBJ1-5,CASSPVGISNQPQHF,TGTGCCAGCTCACCGGTGGGCATTAGCAATCAGCCCCAGCATTTT